This entry is about one T cell receptor beta chain. Its antigen is not known. These data are taken from a study of T cells in Graves' hyperthyroidism and ophthalmopathy. Notes on the study in general: Among thyroid clonotypes expanded above 0.001, most also appeared in blood.

Graves' hyperthyroidism was deemed stable absent ophthalmopathy progression within 18 months. Hyperthyroidism had been newly diagnosed in patients aged 18 to 65, and its duration was under 2 months. Uncontrolled infection, other autoimmune disease, pregnancy or lactation disqualified patients from enrolment. The germline gives CDR1 SGHTA, CDR2 FQGNSA. The ends were cut back, 5 bases at V and 6 bases at J, with 17 bases in the middle. This CDR3 spans 15 amino acids. TCR beta CDR3 regions were amplified from RNA transcripts. A first-round RT-PCR of the TCR CDR3 used the HTBI primer set. MiXCR, applied by TCRdb to the multiplex PCR reads, yields one record per CDR3 protein. The repertoire consists of approximately 430,000 distinct CDR3 sequences, with approximately 14% occurring once and the leading ten covering roughly 15%.

The chain combines TRBV7-2 with TRBJ2-1; D ambiguous. The receptor was derived from a woman aged 18-29 years with Graves' hyperthyroidism. Material for sequencing was blood. The CDR3 sequence is CASSPPDPWGNEQFF. The CDR3 nucleotides are TGTGCCAGCAGCCCACCGGACCCTTGGGGCAATGAGCAGTTCTTC.